This passage covers 19 T cell receptor beta chains from one sample sequenced in a study of cytomegalovirus exposure and HLA in healthy donors. PCR primers comprised 60 Vbeta and 13 Jbeta primers. Some clones are missing from TCRdb's copy, which holds only in-frame ones; the method was immunoSEQ multiplex PCR. The sample yields roughly 180,000 clones, approximately 71% seen once. Material for sequencing was PBMCs. The origin of the receptors is a middle-aged woman in good health and CMV-seropositive.

This chain joins TRBV6-5 and TRBJ1-2, with 8 bases aligning to TRBD1. The junction had 9 bases not matched to a gene; V was cut back by 0 bases and J by 6 bases. The CDR3 loop spans 16 amino acids. Germline V gene sequence: CDR1 MNHEY, CDR2 SVGAGI. The CDR3 sequence is CASSYSIVQGAHGYTF. CDR3 nucleotide sequence: TGTGCCAGCAGTTACTCGATTGTGCAGGGGGCGCATGGCTACACCTTC.

This clone appeared a few times. CDR3 amino acids: CASSKAGGNQPQHF. DNA of the CDR3: TGTGCCAGCAGCAAAGCAGGGGGCAATCAGCCCCAGCATTTT. The chain is built from TRBV21-1 and TRBJ1-5; the table calls TRBD1, which could not be checked here. TRBV21-1 is an annotated pseudogene. There are 14 residues in the CDR3.

This clone showed up just a few times. V gene TRBV18 combines with J gene TRBJ2-3, with D tentatively TRBD2 (5 bases). The V end was cut by 3 bases, the J end by 6 bases, with 16 bases between. The CDR3 has 15 amino acids. Germline values: CDR1 KGHSH, CDR2 LQKENI. In DNA, the CDR3 is TGTGCCAGCTCACCGAACCCCACCGTAGCGGATACGCAGTATTTT. As protein: CASSPNPTVADTQYF.

The chain employs TRBV18 and TRBJ1-1, with 9 bases matching TRBD1. CDR3 size: 15 residues. CDR1 is KGHSH, CDR2 LQKENI, per germline. After removal of 3 bases from V and 3 bases from J, the junction contained 5 bases not matched to a gene. The DNA for the CDR3 is TGTGCCAGCTCACCGCCGACAGGGGGAGACACTGAAGCTTTCTTT. Translated: CASSPPTGGDTEAFF.

This chain joins TRBV27 and TRBJ2-5, with 9 positions matching TRBD1. The end of the DNA fits TRBJ2-7 better, so the J call may be wrong. Germline V gene data show CDR1 as MNHEY and CDR2 as SMNVEV (reference sequence). This CDR3 comprises 13 residues. CDR3 nucleotide sequence: TGTGCCAGCGCCGGGACAGGGATACACGAGCAGTACTTC. Amino acids: CASAGTGIHEQYF.

This chain links TRBV2 with TRBJ2-3; a weak D match, TRBD1 (7 bases). The V end lost 8 bases, the J end lost 6 bases, and 15 bases lay between the germline ends. Germline values: CDR1 SNHLY, CDR2 FYNNEI. The CDR3 length is 13 residues. CDR3: CASLGGGKDTQYF. CDR3 coding DNA: TGTGCCAGCCTTGGAGGGGGCAAGGATACGCAGTATTTT.

This clone was observed a handful of times. CDR3 amino acids: CASSSPGGPSGNTIYF. The CDR3 DNA is TGTGCCAGCAGTTCCCCGGGGGGCCCCTCTGGAAACACCATATATTTT. V gene TRBV28 combines with J gene TRBJ1-3; possibly TRBD1 for D (6 bases). The V end lost 4 bases, the J end lost 0 bases, and 13 bases lay between the germline ends. This CDR3 contains 16 residues. Germline V gives CDR1 MDHEN, CDR2 SYDVKM.

The rearrangement links TRBV27 to TRBJ1-2; D remains ambiguous. CDR1 is MNHEY, CDR2 SMNVEV, per germline (reference sequence). This CDR3 is 13 amino acids long. V lost 2 bases, J lost 2 bases, and 6 bases lay in between. As DNA, the CDR3 is TGTGCCAGCAGTTTAAGCCTGAACTATGGCTACACCTTC. Translating it yields CASSLSLNYGYTF.

Notes on this clone: A junction end diverges from the germline sequence, so it may reflect a read error. V gene TRBV25-1 combines with J gene TRBJ2-3; a weak D match, TRBD2 (6 bases). Germline V gene lookup returns CDR1 MGHDK and CDR2 SYGVNS. The CDR3 sequence is 17 residues long. The CDR3 nucleotides are TGTGCCGGCAGTGAATATGGATGGGGGGACGGCACAGATACGCAGTATTTT. Translating gives CAGSEYGWGDGTDTQYF.

This clone appeared a few times. This chain connects TRBV6-4 to TRBJ1-2; D gene unclear. The CDR3 runs 13 residues. Germline V gene data show CDR1 as MRHNA and CDR2 as SNTAGT. Trimming removed 3 bases at V and 4 bases at J, with 9 bases between. CDR3 in DNA: TGTGCCAGCAGTGAGGGTCGGGGCTATGGCTACACCTTC. It is translated as CASSEGRGYGYTF.

The rearrangement joins TRBV7-2 to TRBJ2-5, with D perhaps TRBD1 (6 bases). There are 13 residues in the CDR3. The V gene lost 5 bases and the J gene lost 0 bases, with 7 bases spanning the gap. Germline-derived CDR1 and CDR2 are SGHTA and FQGNSA. CDR3 DNA sequence: TGTGCCAGCAGCCGGGACAACCAAGAGACCCAGTACTTC. Amino acids: CASSRDNQETQYF.

V is TRBV18 and J is TRBJ1-2, with D uncertain. CDR3 length: 15 residues. Germline loops: CDR1 KGHSH, CDR2 LQKENI. Trimming removed 0 bases at V and 8 bases at J, with 16 bases between. This chain's CDR3 is CASSPPVLEIGGYTF. As DNA, the CDR3 is TGTGCCAGCTCACCACCGGTCTTGGAAATCGGGGGCTACACCTTC.

The rearrangement joins TRBV14 to TRBJ2-3; 14 positions match TRBD2. The germline CDR1 and CDR2 sequences are SGHDN and FVKESK. The trim removed 5 bases at V and 4 bases at J, leaving 8 bases unmatched. There are 17 residues in the CDR3. The CDR3 DNA reads TGTGCCAGCAGCTTCCGAGGACTAGCGGGAGGCGCAGATACGCAGTATTTT. Translating gives CASSFRGLAGGADTQYF.

V usage is TRBV9 and J usage is TRBJ2-1; 14 bases match TRBD2. This CDR3 is built from 16 residues. V shed 0 bases and J 8 bases; nucleotides not matched to a gene: 4. Per germline, CDR1 SGDLS and CDR2 YYNGEE. The CDR3 sequence: CASSVAGLAGVDEQFF. The CDR3 bases are TGTGCCAGCAGCGTAGCGGGACTAGCGGGAGTCGATGAGCAGTTCTTC.

The chain links TRBV5-4 to TRBJ2-1; TRBD2 aligns across 12 bases. V lost 4 bases and J lost 2; bases outside the gene matches: 10. This CDR3 spans 18 amino acids. From germline, CDR1 is SGHNT and CDR2 YYREEE (reference sequence). The CDR3 protein is CASSQPGLAGGTYNEQFF. For the CDR3, the DNA is TGTGCCAGCAGCCAACCGGGACTAGCGGGCGGTACCTACAATGAGCAGTTCTTC. The full variable domain, completed using reference TRBV5-4 and TRBJ2-1, is ETGVTQSPTHLIKTRGQQVTLRCSSQSGHNTVSWYQQALGQGPQFIFQYYREEENGRGNFPPRFSGLQFPNYSSELNVNALELDDSALYLCASSQPGLAGGTYNEQFFGPGTRLTVL.

This chain uses TRBV29-1 with TRBJ2-7; perhaps TRBD1 as D (5 bases). Looked up from germline, CDR1 is SQVTM and CDR2 is ANQGSEA. The V and J ends lost 7 bases and 2 bases respectively, with 15 bases between them. The CDR3 covers 13 residues. CDR3 amino acids: CSALGQVPYEQYF. The DNA of the CDR3 is TGCAGCGCCCTGGGGCAGGTCCCCTACGAGCAGTACTTC.

The J gene is TRBJ1-1, the V gene TRBV19; D is possibly TRBD1 (6 bases). V was cut by 7 bases and J by 4 bases, with 16 bases left in between. The germline V gene encodes CDR1 LNHDA and CDR2 SQIVND (reference sequence). This CDR3 is built from 14 residues. For the CDR3, the DNA is TGTGCCAGTACCTCCAGCCTACAGGGCACTGAAGCTTTCTTT. As protein: CASTSSLQGTEAFF.

As for this clone: The identical CDR3 is also encoded by other nucleotide sequences in the sample. In DNA, the CDR3 is TGCGCCAGCAGCTTGGGAGCAACTAATGAAAAACTGTTTTTT. Translation gives CASSLGATNEKLFF. The J gene is TRBJ1-4, the V gene TRBV5-1; D is undetermined. V was clipped by 0 bases and J by 0 bases, with 3 bases between them. The CDR3 is made up of 14 amino acids. Germline CDR1 is SGHRS and CDR2 is YFSETQ.

This chain connects TRBV7-2 to TRBJ2-3, with 7 bases matching TRBD1. V lost 3 bases, J lost 4 bases, and 7 bases stayed unmatched. CDR1 and CDR2 from the germline V gene are SGHTA and FQGNSA. CDR3 length equals 15 residues. CDR3 amino acids: CASSFTGDGADTQYF. The CDR3 DNA is TGTGCCAGCAGCTTCACAGGGGATGGGGCAGATACGCAGTATTTT.